This is a list of T cell receptor beta chains from one sample in a study of blood T cell repertoires in COVID-19. Using immunoSEQ multiplex PCR, the repertoire was profiled, and TCRdb retains in-frame clones only, with some absent. Among 150,000 or so clones listed, about 90% were seen once. Sequencing was done on a sample of peripheral blood. These receptors all come from a man aged 25-45 years with COVID-19, enrolled during active disease. Each CDR3 is given with its conserved first and last residue. A D gene is named only where the DNA matches it firmly. Expanded clones are given a class, and other clones once, few, many or no size at all.

j_call d_call clone_size v_call cdr3_nt cdr3_aa
TRBJ1-1 NA NA TRBV7-2 TGTGCCAGCAGCGTCCAGGGTACGGACACTGAAGCTTTCTTT CASSVQGTDTEAFF
TRBJ1-1 TRBD1 NA TRBV18 TGTGCCAGCTCATCGGGACAGGGGTCGAACACTGAAGCTTTCTTT CASSSGQGSNTEAFF
TRBJ1-2 NA NA TRBV28 TGTGCCAGCAGTTTATTGGCGGGCTATGGCTACACCTTC CASSLLAGYGYTF
TRBJ1-1 NA NA TRBV2 TGTGCCAGCAGTACAGGGTACACTGAAGCTTTCTTT CASSTGYTEAFF
TRBJ2-5 NA NA TRBV14 TGTGCCAGCAGCCAAGTGATACAGGGTAGATTTCGTACCTTCGTAGAGACCCAGTACTTC CASSQVIQGRFRTFVETQYF
TRBJ2-5 NA NA TRBV19 TGTGCCAGTAGTATAGGGGCAGCCTTGTACCAAGAGACCCAGTACTTC CASSIGAALYQETQYF
TRBJ2-3 NA once TRBV7-3 TGTGCCAGCAGCTTAAGGGGGGACAGCTACACAGATACGCAGTATTTT CASSLRGDSYTDTQYF
TRBJ2-1 TRBD1 NA TRBV11-3 TGTGCCAGCAGCTCGGACAGGGGGCCGAGAAATGAGCAGTTCTTC CASSSDRGPRNEQFF
TRBJ1-2 NA NA TRBV28 TGTGCCAGCAGCCAGACAGTCCCTCCCGCAGGGGACACCTTC CASSQTVPPAGDTF
TRBJ1-6 NA NA TRBV27 TGTGCCAGCAGTTTAAGCGGTCTCCTAATGGCCCTCCACTTT CASSLSGLLMALHF
TRBJ1-4 NA NA TRBV6-5 TGTGCCAGCAGCCCAGGGCTGAGCAATGAAAAACTGTTTTTT CASSPGLSNEKLFF
TRBJ1-2 TRBD1 NA TRBV5-4 TGTGCCAGCAGCTCGGGACAGAACTATGGCTACACCTTC CASSSGQNYGYTF
TRBJ2-2 TRBD2 NA TRBV5-1 TGCGCCAGCAGCTTGCTCGCGGGGGGGCGCACCGGGGAGCTGTTTTTT CASSLLAGGRTGELFF
TRBJ2-2 NA NA TRBV4-3 TGCGCCAGCAGCCAAAACCCAGGGAACACCGGGGAGCTGTTTTTT CASSQNPGNTGELFF
TRBJ1-2 NA NA TRBV19 TGTGCCAGTAGGGGTGGACAGAACTATGGCTACACCTTC CASRGGQNYGYTF
TRBJ1-2 TRBD1 NA TRBV25-1 TGTGCCAGCAGTGAGGCCGGGACAGGGCGCTATGGCTACACCTTC CASSEAGTGRYGYTF
TRBJ1-2 NA NA TRBV24-1 TGTGCCACCAGTGATTCGGCTCAGGTCTATGGCTACACCTTC CATSDSAQVYGYTF
TRBJ1-2 TRBD1 NA TRBV24-1 TGTGCCACCAGTGATTCTACAGGGGCCCAACTAGGCTATGGCTACACCTTC CATSDSTGAQLGYGYTF
TRBJ2-7 NA NA TRBV12-5 TGTGCTAGTGGTTCCCGGGCCTACGAGCAGTACTTC CASGSRAYEQYF
TRBJ1-1 TRBD1 NA TRBV27 TGTGCCAGCAGTCCATCTCCGCGGGACAGGGGGCGCGGGAACACTGAAGCTTTCTTT CASSPSPRDRGRGNTEAFF
TRBJ1-5 TRBD1 NA TRBV2 TGTGCCAGCAATCTCCAGGGGGTTAATCAGCCCCAGCATTTT CASNLQGVNQPQHF
TRBJ1-2 TRBD1 once TRBV4-1 TGCGCCAGCAGCCAAGACCTTAGGACAGGGATAAACTATGGCTACACCTTC CASSQDLRTGINYGYTF
TRBJ2-7 NA NA TRBV30 TGTGCCTGGAGTTTGAGCGGAGTCACCTACGAGCAGTACTTC CAWSLSGVTYEQYF
TRBJ1-4 TRBD1 NA TRBV4-2 TGTGCCAGCAGCCAAGAAGGTCCAGGGGGTTTTGAAAAACTGTTTTTT CASSQEGPGGFEKLFF
TRBJ1-5 TRBD1 NA TRBV5-5 TGTGCCAGCAGCTTTCAGGGACAGGGGGGCCAGCCCCAGCATTTT CASSFQGQGGQPQHF
TRBJ1-2 NA NA TRBV25-1 TGTGCCAGCAGTTTGGCAGGATTCGGATATGGCTACACCTTC CASSLAGFGYGYTF
TRBJ1-2 NA once TRBV6-5 TGTGCCAGCATCCAAACACAGAATGGCTACACCTTC CASIQTQNGYTF
TRBJ1-6 TRBD1 NA TRBV15 TGTGCCACCAGCAGGTCGACAGGGTTAAGGGCAAATTCACCCCTCCACTTT CATSRSTGLRANSPLHF
TRBJ2-3 TRBD2 NA TRBV6-1 TGTGCCAGCAGTGGACTAGCGGGGGGAAAAACAGATACGCAGTATTTT CASSGLAGGKTDTQYF